This T cell receptor beta chain is from a study of blood T cells in healthy people across ages. General study results and limits: Older individuals had lower TCR beta diversity per million T cells (the decline was roughly linear).

Trimming removed 2 bases at V and 4 bases at J, with 10 bases between. Germline lookup yields CDR1 KGHSH and CDR2 LQKENI. This CDR3 has 14 residues. The second PCR ran roughly 6 to 11 cycles with a sample-barcoded 5' primer and J-beta primers. From the 5' RACE reads, TCRdb called clonotypes with MiXCR, one entry per CDR3 protein. The data contain hundreds of thousands of distinct CDR3 sequences, 46% of them singletons. This clonotype was observed a handful of times. The antigen is not known. The TCR was taken from an elderly man in good health. This chain connects TRBV18 to TRBJ2-3; the D gene is possibly TRBD1 (6 bases). The material sequenced was blood. CDR3 amino acids: CASSPNRDPDTQYF. DNA of the CDR3: TGTGCCAGCTCACCAAACAGGGACCCAGATACGCAGTATTTT. Looking up the rest from reference TRBV18 and TRBJ2-3 gives the full variable domain: NAGVMQNPRHLVRRRGQEARLRCSPMKGHSHVYWYRQLPEEGLKFMVYLQKENIIDESGMPKERFSAEFPKEGPSILRIQQVVRGDSAAYFCASSPNRDPDTQYFGPGTRLTVL.